In its sample, the clone carrying this T cell receptor beta chain was seen a few times. These data originate in a study of blood T cell repertoires in COVID-19. Whole-study context: Both acute and convalescent COVID-19 samples were obtained from the United States, Italy and Spain. Sample material is recorded as cDNA or gDNA derived from T cells, B-cell-depleted T cells, or PBMCs.

The germline gives CDR1 SGHDT, CDR2 YYEEEE. This CDR3 has 16 residues. V lost 3 bases and J lost 0; bases outside the gene matches: 3. As processed by the authors: By means of reference gene primer amplification, nucleated cell counts were estimated. Method: immunoSEQ multiplex PCR; TCRdb's copy keeps in-frame clones and lacks some. D and trimming were read from the DNA, whereas the V and J calls and clone size are those reported in that table. The sample contains about 120,000 clones, roughly 69% of which appear only once. The chain joins TRBV5-6 to TRBJ2-2, with 9 bases lining up with TRBD1. This clonotype was obtained from a woman aged 70-85 years with acute or convalescent COVID-19. The sequenced sample was peripheral blood. The CDR3 protein is CASSSGQGANTGELFF. Here the CDR3 DNA reads TGTGCCAGCAGCTCGGGACAGGGCGCGAACACCGGGGAGCTGTTTTTT. The full variable domain, completed using reference TRBV5-6 and TRBJ2-2, is DAGVTQSPTHLIKTRGQQVTLRCSPKSGHDTVSWYQQALGQGPQFIFQYYEEEERQRGNFPDRFSGHQFPNYSSELNVNALLLGDSALYLCASSSGQGANTGELFFGEGSRLTVL.